This T cell receptor (beta chain) originates from a study of response to subunit inactivated influenza vaccine. Study outcomes and limitations: Researchers suggested that each seasonal influenza vaccination recruits few new T cells.

One entry per CDR3 protein, called by TCRdb with MiXCR from the RT-PCR reads. The sample shows 650,000 to 800,000 distinct CDR3 sequences, 11% to 15% of them seen only once. In regard to this clonotype: Its antigen is as yet unknown.

V lost 6 bases, J lost 4 bases, and 9 bases lay in between. This CDR3 has 12 amino acids. Germline values: CDR1 LNHDA, CDR2 SQIVND (reference sequence). The chain is built from TRBV19 and TRBJ1-2, with D possibly being TRBD1 (5 bases). The specimen comprised PBMCs from blood, sampled 14 to 15 days before vaccination. This TCR derives from a man aged 45-60 years who received an inactivated influenza vaccine. The CDR3, as DNA: TGTGCCAGTAGGGACATACCCTATGGCTACACCTTC. As protein: CASRDIPYGYTF.